What follows are 17 T cell receptor beta chains derived from one specimen sequenced in a study of T-cell memory formation after mild COVID-19. TCRdb re-analysed the 5' RACE reads in MiXCR, keeping a single row per CDR3 protein. The sample lists 15,000 or so distinct CDR3 sequences, roughly 23% occurring once. Specimen: PBMCs or a T cell subset sorted from them (not recorded which). The receptor set was obtained from a man between 18 and 35 years old who had mild COVID-19 (a few samples of this study predate the infection). Cell type and time point are not known.

This clonotype was counted ten times or more. V gene TRBV7-3 combines with J gene TRBJ2-1; TRBD1 is a possible D gene (5 bases). The germline V and J ends were trimmed by 1 base and 1 base, with 11 bases remaining between them. Looked up from germline, CDR1 is SGHTA and CDR2 is FQGTGA. The CDR3 sequence is 16 residues long. The CDR3 region is CASSLSWGPSYNEQFF. CDR3 nucleotide sequence: TGTGCCAGCAGCTTAAGTTGGGGCCCGTCCTACAATGAGCAGTTCTTC. Supplemented by reference TRBV7-3 and TRBJ2-1, the full variable domain reads GAGVSQTPSNKVTEKGKYVELRCDPISGHTALYWYRQSLGQGPEFLIYFQGTGAADDSGLPNDRFFAVRPEGSVSTLKIQRTERGDSAVYLCASSLSWGPSYNEQFFGPGTRLTVL.

The table lists this clonotype with many counts. The V call is TRBV24-1, the J call TRBJ2-3, with D uncertain. Germline V lookup: CDR1 KGHDR, CDR2 SFDVKD. The CDR3 runs 14 residues. Trimming took off 0 bases at V and 2 bases at J, with 5 bases between the two ends. The CDR3 nucleotides read TGTGCCACCAGTGATTTGGGTGACACAGATACGCAGTATTTT. It codes for CATSDLGDTDTQYF.

This clonotype came up many times. The CDR3 DNA is TGTGCCAGCACCGACAGGGTTGGCACCGGGGAGCTGTTTTTT. Amino acid sequence: CASTDRVGTGELFF. The chain couples TRBV6-5 to TRBJ2-2; the match to TRBD1 covers 7 bases. The CDR3 loop spans 14 amino acids. After removal of 7 bases from V and 4 bases from J, the junction contained 6 bases not matched to a gene. Per the germline V gene, CDR1 is MNHEY and CDR2 is SVGAGI.

This clonotype was detected only a few times. The CDR3 spells CASGLIETQYF. The CDR3 DNA follows: TGTGCCAGCGGACTCATAGAGACCCAGTACTTC. This chain joins TRBV6-2 or TRBV6-3 and TRBJ2-5; D perhaps matches TRBD2 (5 bases). This CDR3 has 11 residues. Deletions cut 8 bases from V and 4 bases from J, with 8 bases between. Germline loops: CDR1 MNHEY, CDR2 SVGEGT.

This clonotype was counted at least ten times. The rearrangement joins TRBV29-1 to TRBJ2-7; 12 bases fit TRBD1. Germline CDR1 reads SQVTM; CDR2 reads ANQGSEA. The CDR3 has 13 residues. Trimming took 5 bases from V and 6 from J; bases not matched to a gene: 5. CDR3 coding DNA: TGCAGCGTTAAGGGACAGGGGGCTAGCGAGCAGTACTTC. Amino acids: CSVKGQGASEQYF.

The CDR3 DNA sequence: TGTGCCAGTATTGGGACTAGCGGCACCTACGAGCAGTACTTC. Encoded protein: CASIGTSGTYEQYF. V is TRBV2 and J is TRBJ2-7, with 11 positions matching TRBD2. The V gene's germline CDR1 is SNHLY and CDR2 FYNNEI. CDR3 length: 14 amino acids. Unmatched junction bases numbered 6, after V lost 9 bases and J lost 2 bases.

This clonotype appeared a few times. The rearrangement links TRBV4-3 to TRBJ2-3, with 8 bases identical to TRBD1. The germline V gene has CDR1 LGHNA and CDR2 YSLEER. The CDR3 totals 16 residues. J gave up 2 bases and V 3 bases, and 7 bases lay outside the gene matches. This CDR3 is CASSQDPGQATDTQYF. CDR3 nucleotides: TGCGCCAGCAGCCAGGATCCGGGACAGGCCACAGATACGCAGTATTTT.

The rearrangement joins TRBV20-1 to TRBJ1-1; 10 nucleotides align to TRBD1. This CDR3 contains 14 residues. Germline V CDR1 and CDR2: DFQATT, SNEGSKA (reference sequence). The ends lost 1 base at V and 3 bases at J; junction bases unmatched: 2. The CDR3 is CSARGTGGDTEAFF. The CDR3 DNA reads as TGCAGTGCTAGAGGGACAGGGGGGGACACTGAAGCTTTCTTT.

This clonotype was counted many times. V gene TRBV2 combines with J gene TRBJ1-2; 11 nucleotides match TRBD1. The trim removed 6 bases at V and 7 bases at J, leaving 1 base unmatched. The CDR3 consists of 12 residues. Germline V lookup: CDR1 SNHLY, CDR2 FYNNEI. CDR3 residues: CASRDRGPGYTF. CDR3 nucleotide sequence: TGTGCCAGCAGGGACAGGGGGCCTGGCTACACCTTC.

The gene calls are TRBV5-1 and TRBJ1-1; weak D call: TRBD1 (6 bases). V gave up 2 bases and J gave up 0 bases, with 11 bases separating them. The CDR3 has 15 amino acids. The germline gives CDR1 SGHRS, CDR2 YFSETQ. The CDR3 loop is CASSFGQTMNTEAFF. The CDR3 region has the DNA TGCGCCAGCAGCTTCGGACAGACCATGAACACTGAAGCTTTCTTT. Looking up the rest from reference TRBV5-1 and TRBJ1-1 gives the full variable domain: KAGVTQTPRYLIKTRGQQVTLSCSPISGHRSVSWYQQTPGQGLQFLFEYFSETQRNKGNFPGRFSGRQFSNSRSEMNVSTLELGDSALYLCASSFGQTMNTEAFFGQGTRLTVV.

DNA for the CDR3: TGTGCCACCAGCAGAGATCAAGATACGCAGTATTTT. Encoded protein: CATSRDQDTQYF. The chain uses TRBV15 and TRBJ2-3; D is unresolved. The ends were cut back, 0 bases at V and 5 bases at J, with 3 bases in the middle. Germline CDR1 reads LNHNV; CDR2 reads YYDKDF (reference sequence). The CDR3 runs to 12 residues.

The chain carries TRBV29-1 and TRBJ2-3; 7 bases line up with TRBD2. Germline CDR1 SQVTM, CDR2 ANQGSEA. V lost 7 bases to trimming and J lost 2 bases; unmatched junction nucleotides: 6. The length of the CDR3 is 13 residues. The CDR3 DNA reads TGCAGCGAGAGCGGGGATAACACAGATACGCAGTATTTT. As protein: CSESGDNTDTQYF.

V usage is TRBV13 and J usage is TRBJ2-7; the D gene is possibly TRBD2 (6 bases). The CDR3 loop spans 14 amino acids. Germline CDR1 is PRHDT and CDR2 is FYEKMQ (reference sequence). Trimming removed 5 bases from V and 1 base from J, with 12 bases in between. The CDR3 coding sequence is TGTGCCAGCAGCCCCACCAGCGGGTCCTACGAGCAGTACGTC. Translating it yields CASSPTSGSYEQYV.

This CDR3 is CSVGLGRGNTEAFF. The CDR3 DNA sequence: TGCAGCGTTGGTCTGGGCAGGGGAAACACTGAAGCTTTCTTT. This chain uses TRBV29-1 with TRBJ1-1; tentatively, D is TRBD1 (6 bases). The CDR3 sequence is 14 residues long. Germline-derived CDR1 and CDR2 are SQVTM and ANQGSEA. The V end lost 4 bases, the J end lost 2 bases, and 14 bases lay between the germline ends.

In this sample, this clonotype turned up many times. The rearrangement uses TRBV20-1 and TRBJ2-7; 8 bases match TRBD2. This CDR3 is 13 amino acids long. Trimming took 5 bases from V and 1 from J; bases not matched to a gene: 4. Germline V gene data show CDR1 as DFQATT and CDR2 as SNEGSKA (reference sequence). The CDR3 sequence is CSAGTSGSYEQYF. The CDR3 nucleotides read TGCAGTGCTGGAACTAGCGGATCCTACGAGCAGTACTTC.

The rearrangement joins TRBV7-8 to TRBJ2-1; tentatively, D is TRBD1 (5 bases). The length of the CDR3 is 13 residues. V lost 5 bases, J lost 4 bases, and 9 bases lay in between. The germline CDR1 and CDR2 sequences are SGHVS and FQNEAQ. The CDR3 here is CASSPQGYNEQFF. Written as DNA, the CDR3 is TGTGCCAGCAGCCCGCAGGGATACAATGAGCAGTTCTTC.

This clonotype was found many times. The CDR3 DNA follows: TGTGCCAGCAGCCCCGAGGTGGGGGGCCCGCGGTACGCTTTCTTT. Its protein is CASSPEVGGPRYAFF. The chain has TRBV9 and TRBJ1-1; maybe TRBD1 (6 bases). Germline V gene lookup returns CDR1 SGDLS and CDR2 YYNGEE. This CDR3 has 15 amino acids. Trimming took 4 bases from V and 11 from J, leaving 24 bases between them. The variable domain in full, with the rest retrieved from reference TRBV9 and TRBJ1-1, is DSGVTQTPKHLITATGQRVTLRCSPRSGDLSVYWYQQSLDQGLQFLIQYYNGEERAKGNILERFSAQQFPDLHSELNLSSLELGDSALYFCASSPEVGGPRYAFFGQGTRLTVV.